The 32 T cell receptor beta chains presented below share a single source sample, sequenced in a study of tumor-infiltrating lymphocytes in localized non-small cell lung cancer. This table comes from immunoSEQ multiplex PCR, and its TCRdb copy is limited to in-frame clones, with some not included. The table shows 15,000 to 20,000 clones, with 45% occurring only once. The sequencing input was lung tumor tissue. The source is a human donor with non-small cell lung cancer.

The J gene is TRBJ1-4, the V gene TRBV7-9, with D possibly matching TRBD1 (6 bases). Trimming pared 6 bases from V and 7 bases from J, leaving 21 bases between. CDR3 length: 16 residues. Germline lookup yields CDR1 SEHNR and CDR2 FQNEAQ (reference sequence). CDR3 loop: CASSRPRGSGSEKLFF. The CDR3, as DNA: TGTGCCAGCAGTCGACCGAGGGGGTCTGGAAGTGAAAAACTGTTTTTT.

This clone is medium-sized in the sample. The chain employs TRBV16 and TRBJ2-7, with 8 bases lining up with TRBD1. The CDR3 extends over 14 amino acids. With 5 bases clipped from V and 3 bases from J, the junction kept 6 bases outside the gene matches. Germline CDR1 reads KGHSY; CDR2 reads FQNENV. As DNA, the CDR3 is TGTGCCAGCAGCGGGACAGGAGTTCACTACGAGCAGTACTTC. Encoded protein: CASSGTGVHYEQYF.

The CDR3 sequence: CASRPDRGDKQYF. The CDR3 nucleotides are TGTGCCAGCAGACCGGACAGGGGTGACAAGCAGTACTTC. This sequence joins TRBV6-6 and TRBJ2-7; 9 positions match TRBD1. This CDR3 comprises 13 residues. The germline gives CDR1 MNHNY, CDR2 SVGAGI (reference sequence). With 6 bases clipped from V and 8 bases from J, the junction kept 8 bases outside the gene matches.

This clone was counted once. The chain uses TRBV11-2 and TRBJ2-7; 9 bases fit TRBD2. The CDR3 extends over 13 amino acids. Germline values: CDR1 SGHAT, CDR2 FQNNGV. Trimming at V came to 5 bases and at J to 6 bases, leaving 5 bases not matched to a gene. CDR3 amino acids: CASSPSGVGEQYF. The CDR3 bases are TGTGCCAGCAGCCCTAGCGGGGTGGGCGAGCAGTACTTC.

The chain employs TRBV7-6 and TRBJ2-2; the match to TRBD2 covers 10 bases. CDR1 is SGHVS, CDR2 FNYEAQ, per germline. This CDR3 comprises 13 residues. The V and J ends lost 8 bases and 6 bases, in that order; junction bases with no gene match: 3. Here the CDR3 DNA reads TGTGCCAGCGAGCGGGGGGGATCCGGGGAGCTGTTTTTT. Residues: CASERGGSGELFF.

The V and J genes are TRBV25-1 and TRBJ2-7, with 10 bases fitting TRBD1. Trimming at V came to 6 bases and at J to 3 bases, leaving 5 bases not matched to a gene. This CDR3 comprises 14 residues. The germline CDR1 and CDR2 sequences are MGHDK and SYGVNS. The CDR3 DNA is TGTGCCAGCAGAAGACAGGGGGCCTTCTACGAGCAGTACTTC. Its translation is CASRRQGAFYEQYF.

The rearrangement links TRBV7-3 to TRBJ2-5; D is uncertain. Trimming took 5 bases from V and 5 from J, leaving 12 bases between them. Germline loops: CDR1 SGHTA, CDR2 FQGTGA. This CDR3 is built from 13 residues. CDR3 region: CASSIGGWETQYF. The CDR3 DNA follows: TGTGCCAGCAGCATTGGCGGATGGGAGACCCAGTACTTC.

The V call is TRBV1, the J call TRBJ1-3. TRBV1 is deemed a pseudogene. CDR3 length equals 13 residues. DNA for the CDR3: TGCACCCAATTGGGGTCCTCTGGAAACACCATATATTTT. Its translation is CTQLGSSGNTIYF.

This clone was picked up one time. The chain carries TRBV11-3 and TRBJ2-1, with a tentative D call TRBD2 (5 bases). The germline V and J ends were trimmed by 0 bases and 9 bases, with 15 bases remaining between them. Germline V gene sequence: CDR1 SGHNT, CDR2 YENEEA. This CDR3 contains 15 residues. CDR3 region: CASSLDGGSWGEQFF. Written as DNA, the CDR3 is TGTGCCAGCAGCTTAGATGGAGGTAGCTGGGGTGAGCAGTTCTTC.

This clone was recorded a few times. The chain joins TRBV6-5 to TRBJ2-7; 9 positions agree with TRBD1. This CDR3 comprises 14 residues. The V and J ends lost 8 bases and 4 bases, in that order; junction bases with no gene match: 9. CDR1 and CDR2 (germline): MNHEY, SVGAGI. The CDR3 coding sequence is TGTGCCAGCGGGCGAGGGGACAGGGCTTACGAGCAGTACTTC. This sequence encodes CASGRGDRAYEQYF.

The chain recombines TRBV30 with TRBJ2-3, with 7 bases fitting TRBD2. J gave up 6 bases and V 5 bases, and 20 bases lay outside the gene matches. This CDR3 contains 17 residues. Germline assignment: CDR1 GTSNPN and CDR2 SVGIG (reference sequence). In nucleotides, the CDR3 is TGTGCCTGGGGGATGCTATCTCGGGGGGTTCGCCGGGATACGCAGTATTTT. Its protein is CAWGMLSRGVRRDTQYF.

This clone was counted a few times. The chain couples TRBV7-8 to TRBJ1-5, with D tentatively TRBD1 (5 bases). Trimming cost V 1 base and J 10 bases, with 8 bases left between them. The CDR3 is 12 amino acids. Germline V gives CDR1 SGHVS, CDR2 FQNEAQ. The CDR3 loop is CASSLDWGPQHF. CDR3 bases: TGTGCCAGCAGCTTAGATTGGGGCCCCCAGCATTTT. Based on the CDR3 plus reference TRBV7-8 and TRBJ1-5, the full variable domain is GAGVSQSPRYKVAKRGQDVALRCDPISGHVSLFWYQQALGQGPEFLTYFQNEAQLDKSGLPSDRFFAERPEGSVSTLKIQRTQQEDSAVYLCASSLDWGPQHFGDGTRLSIL.

This clone was observed once. J is TRBJ2-7 and V is TRBV6-7; the D gene could be TRBD1 or TRBD2 (5 bases each). TRBV6-7 is labeled an ORF, and its function is uncertain. V lost 6 bases and J lost 1, with 19 bases in between. The CDR3 spans 16 residues. CDR3 region: CASRMFLWGKSYEQYF. In nucleotides, the CDR3 is TGTGCCAGCAGGATGTTTTTGTGGGGGAAATCCTACGAGCAGTACTTC.

The J gene is TRBJ2-3, the V gene TRBV5-6, with D hard to call. The CDR3 extends over 17 amino acids. V gave up 1 base and J gave up 0 bases, with 15 bases separating them. Germline CDR1 SGHDT, CDR2 YYEEEE. Written as DNA, the CDR3 is TGTGCCAGCAGCTTGTTCAGAGGTTCCACTAGCACAGATACGCAGTATTTT. Its translation is CASSLFRGSTSTDTQYF.

V is TRBV4-2 and J is TRBJ1-5; D gene uncertain. Germline V gene data show CDR1 as LGHNA and CDR2 as YNFKEQ. The germline V and J ends were trimmed by 2 bases and 4 bases, with 6 bases remaining between them. The CDR3 sequence is 13 residues long. The CDR3 DNA sequence: TGTGCCAGCAGCCAAAGTCCAAATCAGCCCCAGCATTTT. Protein: CASSQSPNQPQHF.

This clone was picked up a small number of times. The chain is built from TRBV2 and TRBJ2-1; D unclear. V was cut by 8 bases and J by 4 bases, with 3 bases left in between. From germline, CDR1 is SNHLY and CDR2 FYNNEI. The CDR3 runs to 10 residues. The DNA of the CDR3 is TGTGCCAGCGAGTACAATGAGCAGTTCTTC. Translated: CASEYNEQFF.

This clone appeared a few times. The rearrangement links TRBV15 to TRBJ2-7; 7 bases line up with TRBD1. Per the germline V gene, CDR1 is LNHNV and CDR2 is YYDKDF (reference sequence). V shed 5 bases and J 3 bases; nucleotides not matched to a gene: 4. The CDR3 spans 13 residues. CDR3 loop: CATSGYRGYEQYF. The CDR3 DNA sequence: TGTGCCACCAGCGGTTACAGGGGCTACGAGCAGTACTTC.

The V call is TRBV4-3, the J call TRBJ2-3, with TRBD2 matching 10 bases. The CDR3 runs 17 residues. Germline CDR1 is LGHNA and CDR2 is YSLEER. V trimming: 1 base; J trimming: 2 bases; junction bases outside the gene matches: 6. DNA of the CDR3: TGCGCCAGCAGCCAAGTTAGCGGGGGGACATTCACAGATACGCAGTATTTT. It specifies CASSQVSGGTFTDTQYF.

The chain recombines TRBV5-1 with TRBJ2-1, with 11 bases identical to TRBD2. The CDR3 consists of 20 residues. In germline, CDR1 is SGHRS, CDR2 YFSETQ. Losses at the gene ends were 3 bases for V and 0 bases for J; bases not matched to a gene: 14. The DNA for the CDR3 is TGCGCCAGCAGCTGGACCCTCACTAGCGGGGGAATACTCTCCTACAATGAGCAGTTCTTC. Its translation is CASSWTLTSGGILSYNEQFF.

V is TRBV7-9 and J is TRBJ1-1; D gene uncertain. CDR3 length: 15 amino acids. Germline V CDR1 and CDR2: SEHNR, FQNEAQ (reference sequence). Trimming left V 5 bases short and J 1 base short, with 14 bases between. This CDR3 is CASSGHLWGNTEAFF. The DNA for the CDR3 is TGTGCCAGCAGCGGTCACTTGTGGGGGAACACTGAAGCTTTCTTT. Using reference TRBV7-9 and TRBJ1-1 for the parts outside the CDR3, the full variable domain is DTGVSQNPRHKITKRGQNVTFRCDPISEHNRLYWYRQTLGQGPEFLTYFQNEAQLEKSRLLSDRFSAERPKGSFSTLEIQRTEQGDSAMYLCASSGHLWGNTEAFFGQGTRLTVV.

The CDR3 spells CASKEGAGNQPQHF. As DNA, the CDR3 is TGTGCCAGCAAAGAGGGGGCAGGCAATCAGCCCCAGCATTTT. The V call is TRBV28, the J call TRBJ1-5; 7 nucleotides agree with TRBD1. CDR1 and CDR2 (germline): MDHEN, SYDVKM. The CDR3 consists of 14 residues. The ends lost 7 bases at V and 2 bases at J; junction bases unmatched: 5.

V is TRBV9 and J is TRBJ2-3; the match to TRBD2 covers 9 bases. Per the germline V gene, CDR1 is SGDLS and CDR2 is YYNGEE. Trimming at V came to 0 bases and at J to 4 bases, leaving 9 bases not matched to a gene. The CDR3 sequence is 17 residues long. CDR3 sequence reads: CASSVGAASGVSDTQYF. The CDR3 DNA sequence: TGTGCCAGCAGCGTAGGGGCCGCTAGCGGGGTATCAGATACGCAGTATTTT.

The chain couples TRBV27 to TRBJ2-7, with 10 bases lining up with TRBD2. The ends lost 6 bases at V and 5 bases at J; junction bases unmatched: 7. This CDR3 spans 14 amino acids. The V gene's germline CDR1 is MNHEY and CDR2 SMNVEV (reference sequence). The CDR3 loop reads CASRKLAGFHEQYF. In DNA form, the CDR3 reads TGTGCCAGCAGAAAACTAGCGGGGTTCCACGAGCAGTACTTC.

The CDR3 sequence is CASSPGAGAYEQYF. DNA for the CDR3: TGTGCCAGCAGCCCGGGGGCAGGGGCCTACGAGCAGTACTTC. V and J are TRBV5-6 and TRBJ2-7; tentatively, D is TRBD1 or TRBD2 (6 bases each). V gave up 4 bases and J gave up 2 bases, with 13 bases separating them. The CDR3 has 14 residues. CDR1 and CDR2 from the germline V gene are SGHDT and YYEEEE.

The chain carries TRBV7-2 and TRBJ1-5; no reliable D call. Trimming shortened V by 2 bases and J by 7 bases, and 15 bases separated the two germline ends. From germline, CDR1 is SGHTA and CDR2 FQGNSA. The CDR3 has 15 amino acids. For the CDR3, the DNA is TGTGCCAGCAGCTTACTTCTTAGGCGCCGGCAGCCCCAGCATTTT. Translated: CASSLLLRRRQPQHF.

There are a few counts of this clone. J is TRBJ1-5 and V is TRBV14; TRBD1 aligns across 9 bases. The V segment lost 4 bases and the J segment 6 bases; nucleotides outside the gene matches: 7. The germline V gene has CDR1 SGHDN and CDR2 FVKESK. The CDR3 covers 15 residues. The CDR3 bases are TGTGCCAGCAGCCTCGGGACAGGGTTGGCTCAGCCCCAGCATTTT. Translation: CASSLGTGLAQPQHF.

This sequence joins TRBV28 and TRBJ1-2; 8 nucleotides align to TRBD1. The V gene end was trimmed by 7 bases and the J gene end by 4 bases; junction bases not matched to a gene: 14. The germline CDR1 and CDR2 sequences are MDHEN and SYDVKM. The CDR3 is made up of 16 amino acids. CDR3 in DNA: TGTGCCAGCACCTTATGGCCGCGACAGGGGTCCTATGGCTACACCTTC. Translating gives CASTLWPRQGSYGYTF.

This clone was seen a handful of times. The rearrangement uses TRBV6-6 and TRBJ1-2; the match to TRBD1 covers 8 bases. The CDR3 loop spans 15 amino acids. V lost 6 bases and J lost 8; bases outside the gene matches: 14. Germline CDR1 and CDR2: MNHNY and SVGAGI (reference sequence). The DNA for the CDR3 is TGTGCCAGCAGCCTACTCGGCGGACAGGGCGACGGCTACACCTTC. Its translation is CASSLLGGQGDGYTF.

This sequence joins TRBV7-3 and TRBJ1-4; 10 nucleotides match TRBD1. The trim removed 7 bases at V and 4 bases at J, leaving 21 bases unmatched. The length of the CDR3 is 20 residues. From germline, CDR1 is SGHTA and CDR2 FQGTGA. CDR3 nucleotides: TGTGCCAGCACCTCCCGCGGAGGGACAGGGGAGTCAAGTGGTAATGAAAAACTGTTTTTT. Its translation is CASTSRGGTGESSGNEKLFF.

The chain recombines TRBV5-5 with TRBJ2-7; D is perhaps TRBD1 (6 bases). CDR3 length equals 15 residues. V gave up 3 bases and J gave up 3 bases, with 16 bases separating them. Germline CDR1 SGHKS, CDR2 YYEKEE (reference sequence). The DNA of the CDR3 is TGTGCCAGCAGCTCCCCCGGTGGGACAAACTACGAGCAGTACTTC. Amino acid sequence: CASSSPGGTNYEQYF.

This clone was seen only a few times. This chain links TRBV5-5 with TRBJ2-7; D gene ambiguous. The CDR3 has 15 residues. Trimming shortened V by 0 bases and J by 3 bases, and 13 bases separated the two germline ends. The germline V gene encodes CDR1 SGHKS and CDR2 YYEKEE (reference sequence). For the CDR3, the DNA is TGTGCCAGCAGCTTGGGTTCAAATCCCGTCTACGAGCAGTACTTC. Its protein is CASSLGSNPVYEQYF.

This chain links TRBV7-8 with TRBJ2-3; no definite D call. Germline V gene sequence: CDR1 SGHVS, CDR2 FQNEAQ. Trimming stripped 5 bases from V and 0 bases from J, with 3 bases between. The CDR3 runs 12 residues. CDR3 sequence reads: CASSKSTDTQYF. CDR3 coding DNA: TGTGCCAGCAGCAAGAGCACAGATACGCAGTATTTT.